The next 14 T cell receptor beta chains were all read from a single sample in a study of blood T cell repertoires in COVID-19. Profiling relied on immunoSEQ multiplex PCR, and the TCRdb table lists in-frame clones only, not all of them. The sample gives 45,000 or so clones, roughly 80% of which show up once; 19% is in the top ten. The sequenced material came from peripheral blood. These receptors originate from a man between 65 and 80 years old with acute or convalescent COVID-19.

The genes are TRBV11-2 and TRBJ2-3; 14 bases line up with TRBD2. The V and J ends lost 4 bases and 4 bases, in that order; junction bases with no gene match: 4. The length of the CDR3 is 16 residues. Per germline, CDR1 SGHAT and CDR2 FQNNGV. In DNA form, the CDR3 reads TGTGCCAGCAGCTCAGGACTAGCGGGGGGTGCAGATACGCAGTATTTT. Its protein is CASSSGLAGGADTQYF. Complete variable domain (other parts from reference TRBV11-2 and TRBJ2-3): EAGVAQSPRYKIIEKRQSVAFWCNPISGHATLYWYQQILGQGPKLLIQFQNNGVVDDSQLPKDRFSAERLKGVDSTLKIQPAKLEDSAVYLCASSSGLAGGADTQYFGPGTRLTVL.

The gene calls are TRBV29-1 and TRBJ2-7; D is perhaps TRBD1 (5 bases). The CDR3 has 13 residues. With 1 base removed from V and 6 bases from J, the gap between germline ends came to 13 bases. Germline V gene lookup returns CDR1 SQVTM and CDR2 ANQGSEA. In DNA form, the CDR3 reads TGCAGCGTTGAAGGGGGCCGGCCCGGCGAGCAGTACTTC. Protein sequence: CSVEGGRPGEQYF.

The rearrangement links TRBV7-2 to TRBJ1-1; 9 bases match TRBD1. Per the germline V gene, CDR1 is SGHTA and CDR2 is FQGNSA. The V and J ends lost 1 base and 10 bases, in that order; junction bases with no gene match: 4. The CDR3 loop spans 13 amino acids. The CDR3 loop reads CASSLDGTGRAFF. CDR3 nucleotide sequence: TGTGCCAGCAGCTTAGATGGGACAGGGAGAGCTTTCTTT.

This clone has just a few counts. The chain carries TRBV6-2 or TRBV6-3 and TRBJ1-2, with D possibly being TRBD1 (5 bases). This CDR3 has 15 residues. Germline V lookup: CDR1 MNHEY, CDR2 SVGEGT. V was pared by 6 bases and J by 5 bases, with 19 bases between. In DNA, the CDR3 is TGTGCCAGCAGCACAGGTCCAGTCGAGCAATATGGCTACACCTTC. The encoded protein is CASSTGPVEQYGYTF.

The rearrangement uses TRBV6-5 and TRBJ1-2, with a possible D match to TRBD1 (5 bases). CDR1 is MNHEY and CDR2 is SVGAGI in the germline V gene. The CDR3 is 12 residues long. V shed 6 bases and J shed 4 bases, with 9 bases lying between them. The CDR3 sequence: CASSLDSYGYTF. Here the CDR3 DNA reads TGTGCCAGCAGCCTCGACAGCTATGGCTACACCTTC.

The rearrangement links TRBV4-3 to TRBJ2-1, with TRBD2 matching 9 bases. The germline V gene has CDR1 LGHNA and CDR2 YSLEER. The V segment lost 1 base and the J segment 9 bases; nucleotides outside the gene matches: 10. This CDR3 spans 16 amino acids. This CDR3 is CASSQGGGAERSEQFF. DNA of the CDR3: TGCGCCAGCAGCCAAGGCGGGGGGGCCGAGCGAAGTGAGCAGTTCTTC.

This rearrangement joins TRBV6-1 to TRBJ1-3; D not certain. Trimming shortened V by 0 bases and J by 0 bases, and 6 bases separated the two germline ends. This CDR3 region has 15 residues. CDR1 is MNHNS and CDR2 is SASEGT in the germline V gene. The CDR3, as DNA: TGTGCCAGCAGTGAAGCTGGGCGCTCTGGAAACACCATATATTTT. Residues: CASSEAGRSGNTIYF.

J is TRBJ2-7 and V is TRBV4-2; 10 bases agree with TRBD2. Germline-derived CDR1 and CDR2 are LGHNA and YNFKEQ. With 2 bases clipped from V and 3 bases from J, the junction kept 4 bases outside the gene matches. CDR3 length: 15 residues. The CDR3 DNA sequence: TGTGCCAGCAGCCAATATAGCGGGGGGAGCTACGAGCAGTACTTC. Residues: CASSQYSGGSYEQYF.

The gene calls are TRBV7-2 and TRBJ1-1; D is unclear. Trimming stripped 3 bases from V and 1 base from J, with 9 bases between. In germline, CDR1 is SGHTA, CDR2 FQGNSA. The CDR3 runs 14 residues. CDR3 loop: CASSLMGRNTEAFF. The DNA for the CDR3 is TGTGCCAGCAGCTTGATGGGCAGGAACACTGAAGCTTTCTTT.

This clone was recorded a few times. The chain is built from TRBV5-4 and TRBJ1-6; D uncertain. This CDR3 region has 15 residues. Germline CDR1 is SGHNT and CDR2 is YYREEE (reference sequence). Trimming shortened V by 0 bases and J by 7 bases, and 11 bases separated the two germline ends. The CDR3 DNA reads as TGTGCCAGCAGCTTGGAAACAGTAAAGAATTCACCCCTCCACTTT. It specifies CASSLETVKNSPLHF.

The chain has TRBV7-2 and TRBJ2-7; D remains unclear. Germline loops: CDR1 SGHTA, CDR2 FQGNSA. This CDR3 region has 14 residues. The V end was cut by 1 base, the J end by 4 bases, with 11 bases between. The CDR3 protein is CASSLGPSRYEQYF. The CDR3 DNA is TGTGCCAGCAGCTTAGGTCCTAGTAGGTACGAGCAGTACTTC.

This clone was observed once. This rearrangement joins TRBV7-2 to TRBJ2-3, with D possibly TRBD2 on 6 matching bases. Germline CDR1 is SGHTA and CDR2 is FQGNSA. This CDR3 comprises 16 residues. With 6 bases removed from V and 7 bases from J, the gap between germline ends came to 23 bases. The CDR3 DNA sequence: TGTGCCAGCAGTCCAGCCGCCGGGACTCCCCCCCATACGCAGTATTTT. Protein sequence: CASSPAAGTPPHTQYF. Using reference TRBV7-2 and TRBJ2-3 for the parts outside the CDR3, the full variable domain is GAGVSQSPSNKVTEKGKDVELRCDPISGHTALYWYRQSLGQGLEFLIYFQGNSAPDKSGLPSDRFSAERTGGSVSTLTIQRTQQEDSAVYLCASSPAAGTPPHTQYFGPGTRLTVL.

This clone was seen just once. The chain carries TRBV10-1 and TRBJ2-5; D is unclear. The CDR3 runs 13 residues. Germline V gene data show CDR1 as WNHNN and CDR2 as SYGVQD (reference sequence). V lost 2 bases, J lost 3 bases, and 7 bases lay in between. CDR3 sequence reads: CASSENIEETQYF. As DNA, the CDR3 is TGCGCCAGCAGTGAGAACATTGAAGAGACCCAGTACTTC.

In this sample, this clone turned up once. The chain joins TRBV5-1 to TRBJ1-2, with 10 nucleotides matching TRBD1. The germline CDR1 and CDR2 sequences are SGHRS and YFSETQ. The CDR3 extends over 14 amino acids. V was clipped by 5 bases and J by 5 bases; unmatched bases: 6. CDR3 region: CASRPGTGEYGYTF. In nucleotides, the CDR3 is TGCGCCAGCAGACCCGGGACAGGGGAATATGGCTACACCTTC.